Here is one TCR beta chain with its context. Which antigen it targets is not known. No much larger clonotype is one base removed from it; base qualities were not supplied. The CDR3 regions of human TCRbeta chains were subjected to immunosequencing. As for the original processing: TCRs in the repertoires were compared against a reference library of SARS-CoV-2-specific TCRs that had been generated with the MIRA antigen-specificity platform. Breadth meant the fraction of unique TCRs that were SARS-CoV-2-associated, whereas depth meant the fraction of total T cells that were SARS-CoV-2-associated. Each spike-specific TCR was assigned to its reactive spike region and to a CD4 or CD8 class using the MIRA data. Log10-transformed breadth and depth values were compared by one-way ANOVA with Sidak's multiple comparisons tests. As stored in TCRdb, this immuneACCESS dataset retains in-frame rearrangements with V and J assigned. A fraction of the clones does not appear; measured against another copy, unresolved V genes explain less than half of the discrepancy, and the remainder lacks a known reason. V and J calls and clone size follow that table, whereas D and trimming were derived from the DNA. This sample gives about 140,000 clones in total; 80% to 95% of them show up just once. The biggest ten clones account for approximately 2.8% of the sample.

This sample stems from a study of T cell responses to AZD1222 COVID-19 vaccine (dated by TCRdb to about 2021). Regarding the research as a whole: Because spike-specific TCR depth and breadth did not differ between the two schedules, AZD1222 recipients who got a second dose at roughly 4 weeks were pooled with those who got a second dose at roughly 12 weeks. TCR sequencing covered 230 or so trial participants: 207 given two doses of AZD1222 and approximately 26 given two doses of MenACWY control vaccine. Enrollment into the trials was organized by age into subgroups of 18-55, 56-69 and 70-plus years, and those subgroups contained approximately 160, 26 and 62 TCR-sequenced participants, respectively. Overall study results and their limits: Because no samples from the day 14 peak response were available, repertoires could be characterized only after the peak T cell response. Most participants were white British and females outnumbered males, and the authors suggested that clonal diversity may have been underestimated. Epitopes outside the regions mutated in the B.1.351 and B.1.1.7 variants were reportedly recognized by nearly half of the unique spike-specific TCRs. Only five or six AZD1222 recipients were SARS-CoV-2 seropositive at baseline, limiting conclusions about previously exposed vaccinees. A significant rise in spike-specific TCR breadth and depth was observed after two AZD1222 doses relative to day 0 and relative to MenACWY recipients. The whole spike protein was spanned by vaccine-associated CD4 TCRs, and dominant responses were seen in regions 160-218 and 743-854. In the small 56-69-year group, the increase in depth fell short of significance, most likely because of low power.

Reading the label with the study, this specimen's time point is: baseline before first vaccination. The vaccinee samples were drawn from two UK trials, COV001 and COV002, one of which was a single-blind randomized controlled phase 2/3 trial testing AZD1222 (ChAdOx1 nCoV-19) in healthy adults. For TCRbeta chain sequencing, PBMC samples were collected from trial participants at day 0 and at day 28 after the second dose. The receptor was isolated from an adult in good health. This material consisted of peripheral blood, taken on day 0 of AZD1222 vaccination.

The CDR3 corresponds to CASSASGGQGETQYF. The bases read TGTGCCAGCAGCGCGAGCGGGGGCCAGGGGGAGACCCAGTACTTC. This receptor chain uses TRBV7-3 and TRBJ2-5; TRBD2 lines up with 8 middle nucleotides. As encoded in the germline V gene, CDR1 is SGHTA while CDR2 is FQGTGA. The CDR3, cysteine through phenylalanine, is 15 amino acids long. The only DNA kept is the CDR3, 45 bases in frame from the first base. The V end gives up 5 bases and the J end 5 bases, leaving 10 bases in the junction not matched to a gene.